One and the same sample provided the 32 T cell receptor beta chains below, sequenced in a study of graft-versus-host responses after intestinal transplantation (TCRdb year 2021). The time point label here, explained by the study, means: cells obtained before transplantation from donor or recipient. These receptors lack a known antigen. Libraries were built with the immunoSEQ multiplex PCR assay. Imported from immuneACCESS, the table was reduced by TCRdb to in-frame sequences with V and J called. These copies leave out some clones; in studies compared against another copy, an unresolved V gene accounts for under half, and the cause of the remainder is not known. Within this sample are some 100,000 clones, with 85% to 95% of them counted one time only. Of the sample, 5% to 6.5% falls within the top ten clones. The sample was unstimulated CD8+ T cells sorted from spleen or lymph node cells, taken before intestinal transplant. These receptor sequences come from a human donor who received an intestinal transplant.

The CDR3 sequence is CASSTLVYTGELFF. CDR3 coding DNA: TGTGCCAGCAGTACACTAGTGTACACCGGGGAGCTGTTTTTT. The V and J genes are TRBV27 and TRBJ2-2; maybe TRBD2 (5 bases). The germline CDR1 and CDR2 sequences are MNHEY and SMNVEV (reference sequence). The CDR3 is 14 amino acids. Trimming cost V 5 bases and J 3 bases, with 10 bases left between them.

The V call is TRBV6-5, the J call TRBJ1-1; possibly TRBD1 for D (5 bases). This CDR3 has 14 amino acids. V dropped 2 bases and J dropped 5 bases, with 12 bases sitting between them. CDR1 and CDR2 from the germline V gene are MNHEY and SVGAGI. The CDR3 is CASSYGQGRTEAFF. The CDR3 DNA follows: TGTGCCAGCAGTTACGGGCAGGGCAGGACTGAAGCTTTCTTT.

The J gene is TRBJ1-6, the V gene TRBV11-2, with a weak D call TRBD1 (6 bases). The V gene lost 5 bases and the J gene lost 5 bases, with 16 bases spanning the gap. Germline-derived CDR1 and CDR2 are SGHAT and FQNNGV. This CDR3 has 16 amino acids. The CDR3 here is CASSREGGSHNSPLHF. CDR3 DNA sequence: TGTGCCAGCAGCAGAGAGGGGGGTTCCCATAATTCACCCCTCCACTTT.

CDR3 sequence: CASSHRDFTGELFF. The CDR3 DNA is TGTGCCAGTAGTCACCGGGACTTCACCGGGGAGCTGTTTTTT. V gene TRBV19 combines with J gene TRBJ2-2; D is possibly TRBD2 (6 bases). With 5 bases removed from V and 4 bases from J, the gap between germline ends came to 11 bases. Looked up from germline, CDR1 is LNHDA and CDR2 is SQIVND (reference sequence). The CDR3 totals 14 residues.

The chain joins TRBV9 to TRBJ2-1; D is perhaps TRBD2 (7 bases). Deletions cut 7 bases from V and 8 bases from J, with 22 bases between. From germline, CDR1 is SGDLS and CDR2 YYNGEE. The CDR3 is 15 residues long. The DNA for the CDR3 is TGTGCCAGCGCGAGTTTTGGGGGGGACACGGATGAGCAGTTCTTC. It is translated as CASASFGGDTDEQFF. Full variable domain (rest looked up from reference TRBV9 and TRBJ2-1): DSGVTQTPKHLITATGQRVTLRCSPRSGDLSVYWYQQSLDQGLQFLIQYYNGEERAKGNILERFSAQQFPDLHSELNLSSLELGDSALYFCASASFGGDTDEQFFGPGTRLTVL.

This chain links TRBV19 with TRBJ2-3; D is ambiguous. Trimming left V 1 base short and J 6 bases short, with 17 bases between. The germline V gene has CDR1 LNHDA and CDR2 SQIVND (reference sequence). The CDR3 runs to 16 residues. The CDR3 is CASSIGEGRTTDTQYF. In DNA form, the CDR3 reads TGTGCCAGTAGTATAGGCGAAGGGCGTACCACGGATACGCAGTATTTT.

This clone appeared a single time. The genes are TRBV7-6 and TRBJ2-2; no clear D gene. CDR1 SGHVS and CDR2 FNYEAQ come from the germline V gene. The CDR3 consists of 15 residues. Trimming left V 0 bases short and J 7 bases short, with 12 bases between. This chain's CDR3 is CASSLAPFGVGELFF. CDR3 sequence (DNA): TGTGCCAGCAGCTTAGCCCCTTTTGGGGTCGGGGAGCTGTTTTTT.

V is TRBV15 and J is TRBJ1-5; no reliable D call. With 3 bases removed from V and 0 bases from J, the gap between germline ends came to 15 bases. This CDR3 is 17 amino acids long. CDR1 LNHNV and CDR2 YYDKDF come from the germline V gene (reference sequence). CDR3 nucleotides: TGTGCCACCAGCAGCGGCAGGATCCTTATTAGCAATCAGCCCCAGCATTTT. It encodes CATSSGRILISNQPQHF.

V usage is TRBV5-5 and J usage is TRBJ2-1; TRBD1 might be the D (6 bases). The V gene's germline CDR1 is SGHKS and CDR2 YYEKEE (reference sequence). The CDR3 loop spans 20 amino acids. V was shortened by 0 bases and J by 3 bases, with 25 bases between the two germline ends. The CDR3 DNA reads as TGTGCCAGCAGCTTGGAGGGAGACAGGTGGAAACTACCTATCTACAATGAGCAGTTCTTC. This translates into CASSLEGDRWKLPIYNEQFF.

This rearrangement joins TRBV10-3 to TRBJ1-4; 11 positions match TRBD1. With 3 bases clipped from V and 8 bases from J, the junction kept 8 bases outside the gene matches. Germline CDR1 and CDR2: ENHRY and SYGVKD. The CDR3 loop spans 16 amino acids. This chain's CDR3 is CAISDPWDRGKEKLFF. The CDR3 DNA reads TGTGCCATCAGTGACCCTTGGGACAGGGGGAAAGAAAAACTGTTTTTT.

This clone was counted a few times. The chain couples TRBV10-3 to TRBJ1-4, with TRBD1 matching 8 bases. The CDR3 has 15 amino acids. From germline, CDR1 is ENHRY and CDR2 SYGVKD. Losses at the gene ends were 3 bases for V and 5 bases for J; bases not matched to a gene: 5. The CDR3 protein is CAISDSGGINEKLFF. CDR3 in DNA: TGTGCCATCAGTGATTCAGGGGGCATAAATGAAAAACTGTTTTTT.

V gene TRBV10-3 combines with J gene TRBJ2-6; 8 bases fit TRBD1. The CDR3 contains 20 residues. CDR1 ENHRY and CDR2 SYGVKD come from the germline V gene. J was trimmed by 8 bases and V by 4 bases; bases with no gene match: 22. The CDR3 here is CAISGGLGTGLFQLTNVLTF. CDR3 coding DNA: TGTGCCATCAGTGGAGGACTTGGGACAGGCCTTTTCCAGTTGACCAACGTCCTGACTTTC.

This chain uses TRBV6-5 with TRBJ2-3; maybe TRBD2 (5 bases). CDR1 is MNHEY, CDR2 SVGAGI, per germline. The CDR3 is 15 amino acids. The ends were cut back, 2 bases at V and 1 base at J, with 10 bases in the middle. CDR3 sequence reads: CASSYIGMGTDTQYF. The CDR3 DNA reads as TGTGCCAGCAGTTACATCGGGATGGGCACAGATACGCAGTATTTT.

The chain employs TRBV11-2 and TRBJ2-1; 9 bases match TRBD2. Germline assignment: CDR1 SGHAT and CDR2 FQNNGV. J gave up 10 bases and V 5 bases, and 12 bases lay outside the gene matches. This CDR3 has 15 residues. The CDR3 is CASSIGTSPFVEQFF. The CDR3 nucleotides are TGTGCCAGCAGCATAGGGACTAGCCCGTTTGTAGAGCAGTTCTTC.

The gene calls are TRBV5-6 and TRBJ2-1; 7 nucleotides line up with TRBD2. CDR1 is SGHDT and CDR2 is YYEEEE in the germline V gene. The CDR3 contains 15 residues. Trimming took 5 bases from V and 3 from J; bases not matched to a gene: 8. CDR3 residues: CASSSEREVYNEQFF. The CDR3 DNA reads TGTGCCAGCAGTTCCGAGCGGGAAGTCTACAATGAGCAGTTCTTC.

This chain connects TRBV6-5 to TRBJ1-2, with 9 bases identical to TRBD1. CDR3 size: 13 residues. J lost 6 bases, V lost 11 bases, and 10 bases had no gene match. The V gene's germline CDR1 is MNHEY and CDR2 SVGAGI. The CDR3 DNA sequence: TGTGCCGGGATGGGTGGGACAGGGAATGGCTACACCTTC. Translating gives CAGMGGTGNGYTF.

The chain has TRBV13 and TRBJ2-7; D possibly uses TRBD1 or TRBD2 (6 bases each). Trimming took off 5 bases at V and 1 base at J, with 15 bases between the two ends. This CDR3 is built from 15 residues. Germline V CDR1 and CDR2: PRHDT, FYEKMQ (reference sequence). CDR3 coding DNA: TGTGCCAGCAGCCGAGAGGGGGAGGAATCCTACGAGCAGTACTTC. Its protein is CASSREGEESYEQYF.

The V and J genes are TRBV7-6 and TRBJ2-7; TRBD2 agrees at 14 bases. The CDR3 is 15 amino acids. The germline V gene has CDR1 SGHVS and CDR2 FNYEAQ. After removal of 4 bases from V and 8 bases from J, the junction contained 7 bases not matched to a gene. The CDR3 reads CASSSGTSGRSQQYF. The CDR3 bases are TGTGCCAGCAGCTCCGGGACTAGCGGGAGATCTCAGCAGTACTTC.

J is TRBJ2-7 and V is TRBV4-1; 9 bases agree with TRBD1. This CDR3 region has 15 residues. V lost 1 base, J lost 4 bases, and 5 bases stayed unmatched. The V gene's germline CDR1 is MGHRA and CDR2 YSYEKL. The CDR3 DNA reads as TGCGCCAGCAGCCAAGTCTTGACAGGGGGATACGAGCAGTACTTC. Its protein product is CASSQVLTGGYEQYF.

The chain employs TRBV7-6 and TRBJ2-3; D is ambiguous. CDR1 and CDR2 from the germline V gene are SGHVS and FNYEAQ. There are 12 residues in the CDR3. V lost 11 bases to trimming and J lost 2 bases, with 11 bases between them. CDR3 DNA sequence: TGTGCCTCGGCGAGATCCACAGATACGCAGTATTTT. It encodes CASARSTDTQYF.

This rearrangement joins TRBV7-9 to TRBJ1-1; D not resolved. The CDR3 has 11 residues. Germline V gives CDR1 SEHNR, CDR2 FQNEAQ (reference sequence). V was pared by 7 bases and J by 0 bases, with 3 bases between. Here the CDR3 reads CASKVNTEAFF. CDR3 DNA sequence: TGTGCCAGCAAAGTGAACACTGAAGCTTTCTTT. Filled out from reference TRBV7-9 and TRBJ1-1, the complete variable domain reads DTGVSQNPRHKITKRGQNVTFRCDPISEHNRLYWYRQTLGQGPEFLTYFQNEAQLEKSRLLSDRFSAERPKGSFSTLEIQRTEQGDSAMYLCASKVNTEAFFGQGTRLTVV.

This chain joins TRBV10-1 and TRBJ2-1; 8 bases agree with TRBD1. The CDR3 covers 13 residues. Germline V gives CDR1 WNHNN, CDR2 SYGVQD (reference sequence). V trimming: 2 bases; J trimming: 9 bases; junction bases outside the gene matches: 3. The CDR3 region is CASSEGQGTEQFF. DNA for the CDR3: TGCGCCAGCAGTGAGGGACAGGGCACTGAGCAGTTCTTC.

The J gene is TRBJ2-3, the V gene TRBV4-2; unclear D gene. V was pared by 0 bases and J by 3 bases, with 10 bases between. From germline, CDR1 is LGHNA and CDR2 YNFKEQ. CDR3 length: 15 residues. The CDR3 DNA reads TGTGCCAGCAGCCAAGATTCCGACTCGACAGATACGCAGTATTTT. This gives the protein CASSQDSDSTDTQYF.

CDR3 in amino acids: CASSYLESSYNEQFF. The CDR3 DNA is TGTGCCAGCAGTTACCTGGAGAGCTCCTACAATGAGCAGTTCTTC. The chain joins TRBV6-5 to TRBJ2-1, with D uncertain. The CDR3 spans 15 residues. Germline values: CDR1 MNHEY, CDR2 SVGAGI. The ends were cut back, 2 bases at V and 0 bases at J, with 8 bases in the middle.

The V call is TRBV7-3, the J call TRBJ2-7, with 10 bases aligning to TRBD1. The CDR3 is made up of 14 amino acids. Germline V lookup: CDR1 SGHTA, CDR2 FQGTGA. V was pared by 6 bases and J by 7 bases, with 9 bases of the junction left unmatched. CDR3 protein: CASSSTGTGDEQYF. CDR3 nucleotides: TGTGCCAGCAGTTCTACCGGGACAGGGGATGAGCAGTACTTC. The variable domain in full, completed from reference TRBV7-3 and TRBJ2-7, reads GAGVSQTPSNKVTEKGKYVELRCDPISGHTALYWYRQSLGQGPEFLIYFQGTGAADDSGLPNDRFFAVRPEGSVSTLKIQRTERGDSAVYLCASSSTGTGDEQYFGPGTRLTVT.

In its sample, this clone was seen a few times. The chain carries TRBV6-5 and TRBJ1-4; D is ambiguous. The germline V gene has CDR1 MNHEY and CDR2 SVGAGI. Trimming stripped 2 bases from V and 8 bases from J, with 18 bases between. The CDR3 consists of 16 residues. The CDR3 reads CASSYHPRSVDEKLFF. The CDR3 DNA is TGTGCCAGCAGTTACCATCCTCGCAGCGTAGACGAAAAACTGTTTTTT.

The chain couples TRBV11-2 to TRBJ2-5; 7 nucleotides match TRBD1. The ends lost 7 bases at V and 1 base at J; junction bases unmatched: 12. This CDR3 contains 16 residues. Germline V gene lookup returns CDR1 SGHAT and CDR2 FQNNGV. CDR3 protein: CASTPMTGFFQETQYF. DNA for the CDR3: TGTGCCAGCACCCCAATGACAGGGTTCTTCCAAGAGACCCAGTACTTC.

A note on this clone: Since a much larger clone is just one base distant, this may be a read error. CDR3 amino acids: CASSLGDTEAFF. The CDR3, as DNA: TGTGCCAGCAGCTTAGGGGACACTGAAGCTTTCTTT. The V call is TRBV5-4, the J call TRBJ1-1, with D possibly being TRBD1 (5 bases). This CDR3 spans 12 amino acids. Between the trimmed V and J ends, which lost 2 bases and 3 bases, there was a span of 5 bases. Germline CDR1 SGHNT, CDR2 YYREEE (reference sequence).

This clone was recorded once. V usage is TRBV7-9 and J usage is TRBJ2-1, with 13 nucleotides matching TRBD2. V trimming: 3 bases; J trimming: 1 base; junction bases outside the gene matches: 6. CDR1 and CDR2 from the germline V gene are SEHNR and FQNEAQ (reference sequence). This CDR3 has 18 residues. The DNA of the CDR3 is TGTGCCAGCAGCTTCGGACTAGCGGGAGAAACGTCCTACAATGAGCAGTTCTTC. Translation gives CASSFGLAGETSYNEQFF.

The gene calls are TRBV6-1 and TRBJ2-3; D is tentatively TRBD1 or TRBD2 (5 bases each). Per germline, CDR1 MNHNS and CDR2 SASEGT. V was shortened by 6 bases and J by 0 bases, with 10 bases between the two germline ends. This CDR3 has 14 amino acids. The CDR3 here is CASRKRDSTDTQYF. DNA for the CDR3: TGTGCCAGCAGGAAGAGGGACAGCACAGATACGCAGTATTTT.

This clone was detected only a few times. The DNA for the CDR3 is TGTGCCAGCAGTGACAGGGGGAACACCGGGGAGCTGTTTTTT. It specifies CASSDRGNTGELFF. This rearrangement joins TRBV6-4 to TRBJ2-2, with D perhaps matching TRBD1 (5 bases). Germline-derived CDR1 and CDR2 are MRHNA and SNTAGT. Between the trimmed V and J ends, which lost 2 bases and 1 base, there was a span of 5 bases. This CDR3 is built from 14 residues.

The chain has TRBV27 and TRBJ2-1; no firm D call. The V end lost 5 bases, the J end lost 7 bases, and 9 bases lay between the germline ends. Germline CDR1 reads MNHEY; CDR2 reads SMNVEV (reference sequence). The CDR3 runs 12 residues. The CDR3 nucleotides are TGTGCCAGCAGTCTCACTATGAATGAGCAGTTCTTC. It encodes CASSLTMNEQFF.